These 15 T cell receptor beta chains originate from one sample sequenced in a study of cytomegalovirus exposure and HLA in healthy donors. PCR employed 60 Vbeta and 13 Jbeta primers. Sequencing used immunoSEQ multiplex PCR; TCRdb keeps in-frame clones, though not all of them. The sample lists about 140,000 clones; 80% were seen once. The specimen sequenced was PBMCs. The receptor source for this set is a male donor in good health and CMV-seropositive.

This clone showed up just once. The CDR3 coding sequence is TGTGCCAGCAGCTTAAGGACAGGGATATGGGGCTACACCTTC. As protein: CASSLRTGIWGYTF. The chain carries TRBV13 and TRBJ1-2; 8 bases match TRBD1. Per the germline V gene, CDR1 is PRHDT and CDR2 is FYEKMQ (reference sequence). The ends lost 2 bases at V and 8 bases at J; junction bases unmatched: 7. There are 14 residues in the CDR3.

This clone is a singleton in its sample. CDR3 loop: CASSPLQAPASPEAFF. In DNA, the CDR3 is TGTGCCAGCAGTCCCCTACAGGCCCCGGCAAGTCCTGAAGCTTTCTTT. The chain is built from TRBV28 and TRBJ1-1; D possibly corresponds to TRBD1 (5 bases). The germline gives CDR1 MDHEN, CDR2 SYDVKM. This CDR3 comprises 16 residues. V shed 5 bases and J shed 6 bases, with 22 bases lying between them.

V gene TRBV19 combines with J gene TRBJ2-3; TRBD2 aligns across 10 bases. This CDR3 comprises 15 residues. The J segment lost 4 bases and the V segment lost 5 bases, leaving 6 bases of the junction unmatched. CDR1 is LNHDA, CDR2 SQIVND, per germline (reference sequence). For the CDR3, the DNA is TGTGCCAGTAGTCCTAAAGCGGGAGGGCCAGATACGCAGTATTTT. Residues: CASSPKAGGPDTQYF.

The chain uses TRBV13 and TRBJ2-7, with 10 positions matching TRBD2. Germline lookup yields CDR1 PRHDT and CDR2 FYEKMQ (reference sequence). Losses at the gene ends were 4 bases for V and 3 bases for J; bases not matched to a gene: 6. The length of the CDR3 is 15 residues. This chain's CDR3 is CASSSSSGGNYEQYF. CDR3 in DNA: TGTGCCAGCAGCTCCTCTAGCGGGGGTAACTACGAGCAGTACTTC.

CDR3 in amino acids: CATSDKQGTYYGYTF. Written as DNA, the CDR3 is TGTGCCACCAGCGACAAACAGGGCACCTACTATGGCTACACCTTC. The chain joins TRBV15 to TRBJ1-2; TRBD1 is a possible D gene (6 bases). V gave up 5 bases and J gave up 3 bases, with 16 bases separating them. The CDR3 has 15 amino acids. Per germline, CDR1 LNHNV and CDR2 YYDKDF (reference sequence).

CDR3 sequence (DNA): TGTGCCAGCAGCCCACCAGGGGTACAGGGGCTCTCTGGGGCCAACGTCCTGACTTTC. It translates to CASSPPGVQGLSGANVLTF. The rearrangement links TRBV28 to TRBJ2-6, with 7 bases fitting TRBD1. Germline CDR1 reads MDHEN; CDR2 reads SYDVKM. The V segment lost 6 bases and the J segment 0 bases; nucleotides outside the gene matches: 14. This CDR3 spans 19 amino acids.

The V and J genes are TRBV6-5 and TRBJ1-1; tentative D call: TRBD1 (5 bases). CDR1 and CDR2 from the germline V gene are MNHEY and SVGAGI. There are 15 residues in the CDR3. V lost 6 bases, J lost 0 bases, and 14 bases lay in between. This CDR3 is CASRVLTDMNTEAFF. The CDR3 DNA follows: TGTGCCAGCAGAGTCTTGACAGATATGAACACTGAAGCTTTCTTT.

The V call is TRBV7-3, the J call TRBJ2-3, with 7 bases aligning to TRBD2. The CDR3 totals 15 residues. V gave up 5 bases and J gave up 3 bases; unmatched junction bases: 8. Germline V gives CDR1 SGHTA, CDR2 FQGTGA. CDR3 in amino acids: CASSPGGGLTDTQYF. In DNA, the CDR3 is TGTGCCAGCAGCCCCGGGGGAGGGCTTACAGATACGCAGTATTTT.

V gene TRBV14 combines with J gene TRBJ2-1; weak D call: TRBD2 (6 bases). The length of the CDR3 is 17 residues. With 0 bases removed from V and 4 bases from J, the gap between germline ends came to 16 bases. From germline, CDR1 is SGHDN and CDR2 FVKESK. The CDR3 spells CASSQESWGVVYNEQFF. The CDR3 nucleotides are TGTGCCAGCAGCCAAGAAAGTTGGGGGGTCGTATACAATGAGCAGTTCTTC.

The J gene is TRBJ1-5, the V gene TRBV6-4; TRBD1 might be the D (5 bases). Trimming took off 3 bases at V and 3 bases at J, with 9 bases between the two ends. CDR1 and CDR2 from the germline V gene are MRHNA and SNTAGT. The CDR3 has 14 residues. The CDR3 bases are TGTGCCAGCAGTGAGACAGAGTCCAATCAGCCCCAGCATTTT. Protein product: CASSETESNQPQHF.

CDR3 in DNA: TGCAGCGTCGCCGGACTAGCTGAGACCCAGTACTTC. Encoded protein: CSVAGLAETQYF. The chain carries TRBV29-1 and TRBJ2-5; 8 positions match TRBD2. The CDR3 loop spans 12 amino acids. V lost 6 bases and J lost 5; bases outside the gene matches: 5. Germline V gene data show CDR1 as SQVTM and CDR2 as ANQGSEA. Supplemented by reference TRBV29-1 and TRBJ2-5, the full variable domain reads SAVISQKPSRDICQRGTSLTIQCQVDSQVTMMFWYRQQPGQSLTLIATANQGSEATYESGFVIDKFPISRPNLTFSTLTVSNMSPEDSSIYLCSVAGLAETQYFGPGTRLLVL.

This chain joins TRBV29-1 and TRBJ2-2; D is perhaps TRBD1 (6 bases). Germline-derived CDR1 and CDR2 are SQVTM and ANQGSEA. Trimming left V 0 bases short and J 4 bases short, with 12 bases between. The CDR3 runs 15 residues. CDR3 bases: TGCAGCGTTGAAGAGCAGACAGGTTCCACCGGGGAGCTGTTTTTT. Its protein is CSVEEQTGSTGELFF.

This clone was observed a few times. The rearrangement links TRBV2 to TRBJ1-1; 11 nucleotides line up with TRBD1. The CDR3 runs 14 residues. Trimming took 3 bases from V and 6 from J; bases not matched to a gene: 3. Germline V gives CDR1 SNHLY, CDR2 FYNNEI. The CDR3 here is CASSDLGQGAEAFF. The CDR3 nucleotides read TGTGCCAGCAGTGATCTGGGACAGGGGGCTGAAGCTTTCTTT.

The V call is TRBV19, the J call TRBJ2-7; 8 bases align to TRBD2. Germline trimming cut 3 bases from V and 3 bases from J; bases unmatched to any gene: 7. The germline gives CDR1 LNHDA, CDR2 SQIVND (reference sequence). This CDR3 is 15 amino acids long. The CDR3 DNA reads TGTGCCAGTAGTATGGGTAATAGCGGGATCTACGAGCAGTACTTC. This encodes CASSMGNSGIYEQYF.

The chain carries TRBV19 and TRBJ2-4; TRBD2 aligns across 9 bases. Per germline, CDR1 LNHDA and CDR2 SQIVND (reference sequence). V trimming: 0 bases; J trimming: 5 bases; junction bases outside the gene matches: 11. The CDR3 length is 18 residues. CDR3 in amino acids: CASSIDGGWRGGQNIQYF. The CDR3 DNA reads TGTGCCAGTAGTATAGATGGAGGGTGGCGGGGGGGCCAAAACATTCAGTACTTC.